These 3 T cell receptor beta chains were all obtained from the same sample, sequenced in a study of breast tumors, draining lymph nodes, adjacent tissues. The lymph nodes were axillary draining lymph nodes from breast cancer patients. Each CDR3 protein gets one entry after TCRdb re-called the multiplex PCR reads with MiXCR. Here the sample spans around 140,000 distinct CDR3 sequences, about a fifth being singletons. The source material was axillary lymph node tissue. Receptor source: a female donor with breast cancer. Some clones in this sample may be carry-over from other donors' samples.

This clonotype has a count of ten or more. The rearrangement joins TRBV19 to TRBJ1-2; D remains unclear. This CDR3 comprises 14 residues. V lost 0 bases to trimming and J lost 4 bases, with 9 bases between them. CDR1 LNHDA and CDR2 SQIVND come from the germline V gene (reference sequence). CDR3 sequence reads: CASSIDLVTYGYTF. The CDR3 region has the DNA TGTGCCAGTAGTATAGATCTGGTGACCTATGGCTACACCTTC. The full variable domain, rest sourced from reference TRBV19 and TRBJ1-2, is DGGITQSPKYLFRKEGQNVTLSCEQNLNHDAMYWYRQDPGQGLRLIYYSQIVNDFQKGDIAEGYSVSREKKESFPLTVTSAQKNPTAFYLCASSIDLVTYGYTFGSGTRLTVV.

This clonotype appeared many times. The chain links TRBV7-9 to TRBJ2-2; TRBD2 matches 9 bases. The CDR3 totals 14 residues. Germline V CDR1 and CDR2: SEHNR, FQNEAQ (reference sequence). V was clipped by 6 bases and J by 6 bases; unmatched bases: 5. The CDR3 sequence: CASRAGLASGELFF. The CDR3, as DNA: TGTGCCAGCAGAGCTGGACTAGCGTCCGGGGAGCTGTTTTTT.

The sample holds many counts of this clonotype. The CDR3 nucleotides are TGTGCCAGCAGCGTAACTAGCACCCACAATGAGCAGTTCTTC. Translated, it gives CASSVTSTHNEQFF. This chain uses TRBV9 with TRBJ2-1; possible D gene TRBD2, 6 bases. Germline V lookup: CDR1 SGDLS, CDR2 YYNGEE. Between the trimmed V and J ends, which lost 1 base and 5 bases, there was a span of 10 bases. The CDR3 consists of 14 residues.